This TCR beta chain appears in the sequencing data of a study of cytotoxic CD8 clonotypes in ibrutinib-treated CLL. Study context: Overall, some 25 responses were partial and 2 complete; following median roughly 62 months, about 15 patients stayed remitted and about 12 progressed. Response sampling occurred after a median around 12 months of treatment (range 6 to 36). Sample averages reached hundreds of thousands of productive templates and 94,082 productive rearrangements. General observations from the study: Samples from sustained-remission and progressing patients were taken at different times.

The assay was immunoSEQ multiplex PCR, and TCRdb's table has in-frame clones only and misses some. The sample includes tens of thousands of clones, approximately 70% seen only once; the top ten take approximately 15%. This clone was detected only once. Its cognate antigen is unknown. This CDR3 spans 16 amino acids. The germline V and J ends were trimmed by 3 bases and 7 bases, with 21 bases remaining between them. Germline V CDR1 and CDR2: PRHDT, FYEKMQ (reference sequence). The specimen was PBMCs, collected after 12 months of ibrutinib treatment. The clonotype originates from a human donor with chronic lymphocytic leukemia. The gene calls are TRBV13 and TRBJ2-5; D tentatively fits TRBD1 or TRBD2 (5 bases each). The CDR3 spells CASSFHGTRGPGTQYF. Here the CDR3 DNA reads TGTGCCAGCAGCTTTCATGGCACTAGGGGCCCAGGGACCCAGTACTTC.